This TCR beta chain stems from a study of cytomegalovirus exposure and HLA in healthy donors. V was trimmed by 2 bases and J by 8 bases, leaving 13 bases between them. The germline V gene encodes CDR1 MNHEY and CDR2 SMNVEV (reference sequence). The length of the CDR3 is 14 residues. Of note for this clone: Its target is unknown.

Regarding the study as a whole: The listing of 150 or so TCR beta chains classed them as cytomegalovirus-associated. A link between a missense DCLRE1C variant and TCR beta V- and J-gene trimming emerged from a later analysis. In an earlier analysis, most TCR beta V segments were productive about 87% or about 30% of the time.

Primers for the PCR totalled 60 Vbeta and 13 Jbeta. Data came from immunoSEQ multiplex PCR; TCRdb stores just in-frame clones and leaves some out. In the table there are 90,000 to 95,000 clones, roughly 80% of which are singletons. Donors showed nominal health when sampled, although they likely had unrecorded immune exposures. This sequence joins TRBV27 and TRBJ1-5; D is undetermined. The TCR sequence derives from a girl under 10 years old in good health and CMV-seropositive. Source material: PBMCs. The CDR3 region has the DNA TGTGCCAGCAGTTTAAGGCTCAGGTCAGAGCCCCAGCATTTT. It encodes CASSLRLRSEPQHF.